The entry that follows covers one TCR beta chain sequence. This clone was seen a handful of times. Its antigen remains undetermined. Per-base qualities were not stored, and no clone one base away is much larger. This sample was included in a study of beta chain features in type 1 diabetes (dated by TCRdb to 2017 to 2018). For the study in its entirety: Mean age, gender distribution, total cell number and subset yield did not differ between patients and healthy donors. The study compared the TCRB repertoires of sorted circulating CD4+ T cell subsets in recently diagnosed type 1 diabetes patients with those in matched healthy donors. A total of 90 million to 140 million sorted cells were examined across all samples, and RNA yield correlated strongly with the number of cells per subset. Regulatory and stem cell-like memory subsets were isolated from only 8 patients and roughly 8 healthy donors, whereas naive and central memory subsets came from all 28 donors. What the work shows at the level of the full study, not this receptor alone: Because cDNA was sequenced instead of genomic DNA, highly expressing activated cells could be over-represented, though the groups showed no difference in activation or CD3 levels. Naive, central memory and regulatory TCRB repertoires appeared more similar among patients than among healthy donors. Patients with type 1 diabetes made fewer insertions and deleted more nucleotides at VDJ recombination sites, implying thymic rearrangement abnormalities. HLA sub-analyses involved small numbers of individuals, so any influence of HLA type on TCRB rearrangement remained unresolved. Type 1 diabetes patients showed a moderate but significant shortening of TCRB CDR3 length in all four CD4+ subsets. PCR might favor shorter templates, but patient and control samples were amplified and corrected together, so any skew would affect both groups equally.

Each donor gave one peripheral blood draw, averaging around 0.11 L, which was collected into heparinised tubes. A BD FACSAria II was used to sort naive, central memory, regulatory and stem cell-like memory CD4+ T cells with a panel that included CD45RO, CCR7, CD25, CD127, CD95 and CD27. Every sorted population had a purity above 95%. PBMCs were separated immediately by Lymphoprep density gradient centrifugation and were stained directly, without being cultured. To minimize batch effects, samples were stained and sorted in pairs, one healthy donor with one patient per experiment. The germline V gene yields SQVTM for CDR1 and ANQGSEA for CDR2. V and J are trimmed by 5 bases and 2 bases, and the gene matches miss 14 bases of the junction. The CDR3, cysteine through phenylalanine, is 16 amino acids long. The only DNA kept is the CDR3, 48 bases in frame from the first base. All of the isolated RNA was reverse transcribed with the High Capacity cDNA Reverse Transcription Kit, so expressed TCRB transcripts were sequenced. Deep immunoSEQ sequencing was applied to naive, central memory and regulatory T cell samples, giving an average of roughly 3.3 million total reads per sample. Sorted cells were lysed in RLT buffer and RNA was extracted with DNase-treated RNeasy Micro or Mini kits, depending on cell number. To prevent cross-contamination, every cell subset was processed on its own, while patient and healthy donor samples were processed together. The immunoSEQ multiplex PCR was used to amplify TCRB sequences from cDNA, generating 87-bp fragments that spanned the CDR3 region. The amplicons were sequenced using the Illumina HiSeq platform. Per the authors' processing: PCR bias was computationally corrected using synthetic template baselines, reads within Hamming distance 2 were collapsed, and singletons that could not be merged were discarded. Reads were aligned against IMGT to assign V, D and J genes, CDR3 length and insertions or deletions at six rearrangement sites. Within each subset, clonotype counts were normalized to the number of sorted cells before true diversity and Gini coefficients were calculated with the tcR R package. The overlap coefficient, calculated on TCRB nucleotide sequences, was used to measure repertoire sharing. Out-of-frame TCRB sequences from naive cells were analyzed as a proxy for the pre-selection repertoire. Sourced from immuneACCESS, this table was stored by TCRdb with only in-frame sequences that have V and J called. A share of the clones is absent; for the studies checked, an unresolved V gene accounts for under half, and the remainder has no known explanation. Clone size and the V and J calls come from that table; the DNA yielded D and trimming. The sample has around 710,000 clones on record, over 10% of them singletons. Around 0.12% of the sample is in the top ten clones.

The specimen was naive CD4+ T cells from blood. Read against the paper, the sample's cell subset or site label means: true naive CD4+ T cells. This sequence originates from a man younger than 40 with type 1 diabetes. The chain was built from TRBV29-1 and TRBJ1-1; 7 nucleotides in the junction match TRBD1. CDR3 loop: CSVSLEGGFANTEAFF. The DNA reads as follows: TGCAGCGTTTCCCTGGAAGGGGGCTTTGCTAACACTGAAGCTTTCTTT.